Here is one T cell receptor (beta chain) with its context. In its sample, this clone was seen a few times. Its binding antigen is unknown. Per-base qualities were not stored, and no clone one base away is much larger. From each donor, a single peripheral blood sample of approximately 120 mL on average was drawn into heparinised tubes. Naive, central memory, regulatory and stem cell-like memory CD4+ T cells were sorted on a BD FACSAria II using a panel including CD45RO, CCR7, CD25, CD127, CD95 and CD27. A purity above 95% was achieved for all sorted populations. PBMCs were separated immediately by Lymphoprep density gradient centrifugation and were stained directly, without being cultured. So that batch effects would be minimized, each experiment stained and sorted samples in pairs, pairing one healthy donor with one patient. This sample was included in a study of beta chain features in type 1 diabetes (dated by TCRdb to between 2018 and 2020). For the wider study: Patients and healthy donors did not differ in mean age, gender distribution, total cell number or subset yield. In the study, TCRB repertoires of sorted circulating CD4+ T cell subsets from recently diagnosed type 1 diabetes patients were compared with those of matched healthy donors. Whereas all 30 or so donors provided naive and central memory subsets, regulatory and stem cell-like memory subsets were isolated from just 8 patients and about 8 healthy donors. A total of approximately 100,000,000 sorted cells were examined across all samples, and the number of cells per subset was strongly correlated with RNA yield.

Taken from the germline V gene, the CDR1 and CDR2 loops are SGHTA and FQGNSA. V drops 3 bases and J drops 2 bases, leaving 14 bases in between. The CDR3 numbers 15 residues from cysteine through phenylalanine. Only the CDR3 portion is preserved as DNA: 45 bases, with reading frame beginning at the first base. The High Capacity cDNA Reverse Transcription Kit was used to reverse transcribe all of the isolated RNA, meaning that expressed TCRB transcripts were what got sequenced. Deep immunoSEQ sequencing was performed on naive, central memory and regulatory T cell samples, with an average of approximately 4 million total reads per sample. Sorted cells were lysed in RLT buffer and RNA was extracted with DNase-treated RNeasy Micro or Mini kits, depending on cell number. Each cell subset was processed on its own to prevent cross-contamination, while patient and healthy donor samples were processed together. TCRB sequences were amplified from cDNA with the immunoSEQ multiplex PCR, producing 87-bp fragments spanning the CDR3 region. Sequencing of the amplicons was done on the Illumina HiSeq platform. Regarding the original processing steps: PCR bias was corrected computationally using synthetic template baselines, and reads within Hamming distance 2 were collapsed, with unmergeable singletons discarded. Reads were aligned to IMGT to assign V, D and J genes, CDR3 length, and insertions or deletions at six rearrangement sites. Clonotype counts were normalized to sorted cell number within each subset before computing true diversity and Gini coefficients with the tcR R package. The overlap coefficient, calculated on TCRB nucleotide sequences, was used to measure repertoire sharing. TCRdb provides this immuneACCESS table in a form limited to in-frame rearrangements. Some clones are lacking; in checked studies, under half of them reflect an unresolved V gene, and why the rest are absent is not known. The V and J calls and clone size come from that table; D and trimming were worked out from the DNA. The table for this sample lists under 300,000 clones; 25% to 35% of them were counted only once. The top ten clonotypes cover under 5% of the sample.

Study-wide conclusions, independent of this receptor: Shorter templates might be favored by PCR, yet because patient and control samples were amplified and corrected together, any such skew would affect both groups equally. Naive, central memory and regulatory TCRB repertoires appeared to be more alike among patients than among healthy donors. Only small numbers of individuals were included in the HLA sub-analyses, which left unresolved whether HLA type had any influence on TCRB rearrangement. Sequencing cDNA rather than genomic DNA could over-represent highly expressing activated cells, although activation and CD3 levels did not differ between groups. Type 1 diabetes patients showed a moderate but significant shortening of TCRB CDR3 length in all four CD4+ subsets. Patients with type 1 diabetes made fewer insertions and deleted more nucleotides at VDJ recombination sites, implying thymic rearrangement abnormalities.

The TCR comes from a man aged 25-40 years in good health. Sequencing was carried out using central memory CD4+ T cells from blood. The V gene is TRBV7-2 and the J gene is TRBJ2-7, with TRBD1 perhaps the D gene, on 5 matching bases. The CDR3 has the sequence CASSFQSVGPYEQYF. The base sequence is TGTGCCAGCAGCTTCCAATCCGTGGGGCCCTACGAGCAGTACTTC.